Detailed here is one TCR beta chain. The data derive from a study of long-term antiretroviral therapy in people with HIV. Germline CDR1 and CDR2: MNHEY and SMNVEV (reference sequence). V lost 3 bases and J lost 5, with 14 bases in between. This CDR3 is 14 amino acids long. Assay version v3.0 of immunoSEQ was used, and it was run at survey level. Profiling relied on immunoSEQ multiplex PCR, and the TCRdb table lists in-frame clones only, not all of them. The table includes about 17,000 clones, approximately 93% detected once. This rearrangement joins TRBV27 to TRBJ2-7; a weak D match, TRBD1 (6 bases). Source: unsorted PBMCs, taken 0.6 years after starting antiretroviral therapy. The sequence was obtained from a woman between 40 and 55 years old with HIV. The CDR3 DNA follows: TGTGCCAGCAGTTTCCTCCAGGACAGCAACGAGCAGTACTTC. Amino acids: CASSFLQDSNEQYF.